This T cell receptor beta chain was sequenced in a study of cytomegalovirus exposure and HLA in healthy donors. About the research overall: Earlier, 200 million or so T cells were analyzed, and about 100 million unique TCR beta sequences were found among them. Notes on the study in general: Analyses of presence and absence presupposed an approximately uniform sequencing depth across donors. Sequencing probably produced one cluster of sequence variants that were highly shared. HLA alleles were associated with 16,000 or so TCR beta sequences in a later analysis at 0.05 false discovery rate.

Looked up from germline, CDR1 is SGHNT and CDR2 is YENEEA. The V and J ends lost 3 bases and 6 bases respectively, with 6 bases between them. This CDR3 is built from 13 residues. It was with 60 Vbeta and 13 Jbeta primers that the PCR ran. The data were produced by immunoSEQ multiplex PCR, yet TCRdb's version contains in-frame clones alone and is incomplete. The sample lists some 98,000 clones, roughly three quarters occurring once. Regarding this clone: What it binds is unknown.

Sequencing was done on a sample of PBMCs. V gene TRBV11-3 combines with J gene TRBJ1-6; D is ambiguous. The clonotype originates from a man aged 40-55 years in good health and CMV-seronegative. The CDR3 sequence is CASSLLSNSPLHF. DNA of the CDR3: TGTGCCAGCAGCTTGCTCAGTAATTCACCCCTCCACTTT.